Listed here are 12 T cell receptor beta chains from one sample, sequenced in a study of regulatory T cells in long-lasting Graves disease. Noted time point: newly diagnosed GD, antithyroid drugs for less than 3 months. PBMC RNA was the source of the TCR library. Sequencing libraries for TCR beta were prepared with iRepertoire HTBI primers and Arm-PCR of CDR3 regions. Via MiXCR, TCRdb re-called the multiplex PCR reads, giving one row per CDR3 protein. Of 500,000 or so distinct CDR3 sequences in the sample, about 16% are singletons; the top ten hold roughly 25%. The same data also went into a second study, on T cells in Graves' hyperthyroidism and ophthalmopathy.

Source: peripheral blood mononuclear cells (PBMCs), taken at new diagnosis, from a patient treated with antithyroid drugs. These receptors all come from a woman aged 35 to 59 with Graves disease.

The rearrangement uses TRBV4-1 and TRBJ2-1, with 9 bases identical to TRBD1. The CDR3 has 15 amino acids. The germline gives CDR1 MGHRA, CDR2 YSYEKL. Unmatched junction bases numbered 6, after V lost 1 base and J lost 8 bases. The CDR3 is CASSQVSDRGHEQFF. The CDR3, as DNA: TGCGCCAGCAGCCAAGTATCGGACAGGGGCCATGAGCAGTTCTTC.

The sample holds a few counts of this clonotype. The CDR3 loop is CASSPDRRVNYGYTF. The DNA of the CDR3 is TGTGCCAGCAGCCCTGACAGGAGAGTTAACTATGGCTACACCTTC. This sequence joins TRBV12-3 or TRBV12-4 and TRBJ1-2, with D perhaps matching TRBD1 (6 bases). The CDR3 totals 15 residues. Trimming removed 6 bases from V and 1 base from J, with 15 bases in between.

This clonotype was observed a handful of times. CDR3 bases: TGTGCCAGCAGTTACAGATCAATGAACACTGAAGCTTTCTTT. The encoded protein is CASSYRSMNTEAFF. The chain carries TRBV6-9 and TRBJ1-1; no definite D call. The V gene lost 3 bases and the J gene lost 0 bases, with 8 bases spanning the gap. Germline CDR1 is MNHGY and CDR2 is SVAAGI. This CDR3 contains 14 residues.

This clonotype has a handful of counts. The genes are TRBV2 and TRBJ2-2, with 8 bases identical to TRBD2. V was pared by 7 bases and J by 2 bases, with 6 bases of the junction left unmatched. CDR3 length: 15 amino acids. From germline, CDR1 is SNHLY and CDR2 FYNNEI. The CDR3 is CASISGGQNTGELFF. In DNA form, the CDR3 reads TGTGCCAGCATATCGGGGGGGCAAAACACCGGGGAGCTGTTTTTT.

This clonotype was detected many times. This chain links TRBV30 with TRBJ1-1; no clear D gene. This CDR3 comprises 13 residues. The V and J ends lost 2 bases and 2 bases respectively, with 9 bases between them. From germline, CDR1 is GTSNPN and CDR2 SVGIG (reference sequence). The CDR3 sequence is CAWSLVRNTEAFF. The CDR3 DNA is TGTGCCTGGAGTTTGGTGCGAAACACTGAAGCTTTCTTT.

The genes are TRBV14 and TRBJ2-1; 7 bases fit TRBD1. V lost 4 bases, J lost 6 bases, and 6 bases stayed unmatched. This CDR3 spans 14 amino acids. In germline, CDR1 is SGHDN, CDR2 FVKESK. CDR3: CASSPIRGLNEQFF. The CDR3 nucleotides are TGTGCCAGCAGCCCTATTAGGGGGCTCAATGAGCAGTTCTTC.

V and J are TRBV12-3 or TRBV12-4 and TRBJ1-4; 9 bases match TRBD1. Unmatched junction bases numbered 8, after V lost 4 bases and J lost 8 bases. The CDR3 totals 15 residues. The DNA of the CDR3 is TGTGCCAGCAGTTCCATACAGGGGGCATGCGAAAAACTGTTTTTT. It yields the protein CASSSIQGACEKLFF.

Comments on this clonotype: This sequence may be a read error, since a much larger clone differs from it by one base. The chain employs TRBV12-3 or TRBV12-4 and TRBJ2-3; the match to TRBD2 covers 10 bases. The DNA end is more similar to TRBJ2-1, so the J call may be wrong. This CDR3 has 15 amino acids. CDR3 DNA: TGTGCCAGCAGTTTTTTAGCGGGGGGCGAGTACGAGCAGTTCTTC. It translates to CASSFLAGGEYEQFF.

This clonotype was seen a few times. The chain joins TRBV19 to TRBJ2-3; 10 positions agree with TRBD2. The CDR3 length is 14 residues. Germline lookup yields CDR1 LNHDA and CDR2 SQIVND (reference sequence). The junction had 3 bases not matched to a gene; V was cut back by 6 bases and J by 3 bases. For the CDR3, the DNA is TGTGCCAGTAGGTGGACTAGCGGAACAGATACGCAGTATTTT. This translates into CASRWTSGTDTQYF.

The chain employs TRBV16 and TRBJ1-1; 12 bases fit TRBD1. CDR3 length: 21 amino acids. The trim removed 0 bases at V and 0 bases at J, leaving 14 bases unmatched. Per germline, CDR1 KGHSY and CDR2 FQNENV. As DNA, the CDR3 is TGTGCCAGCAGCCAATCGATTGTGGGGACAGGGGGCAACAACTTGAACACTGAAGCTTTCTTT. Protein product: CASSQSIVGTGGNNLNTEAFF.

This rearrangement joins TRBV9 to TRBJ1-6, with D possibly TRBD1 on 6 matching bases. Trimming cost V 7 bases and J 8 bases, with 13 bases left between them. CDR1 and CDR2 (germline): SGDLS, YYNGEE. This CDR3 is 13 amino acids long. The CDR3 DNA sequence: TGTGCCAGCGGGGGGGGGCGCGATTCACCCCTCCACTTT. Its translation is CASGGGRDSPLHF. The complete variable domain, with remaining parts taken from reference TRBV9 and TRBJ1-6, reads DSGVTQTPKHLITATGQRVTLRCSPRSGDLSVYWYQQSLDQGLQFLIQYYNGEERAKGNILERFSAQQFPDLHSELNLSSLELGDSALYFCASGGGRDSPLHFGNGTRLTVT.

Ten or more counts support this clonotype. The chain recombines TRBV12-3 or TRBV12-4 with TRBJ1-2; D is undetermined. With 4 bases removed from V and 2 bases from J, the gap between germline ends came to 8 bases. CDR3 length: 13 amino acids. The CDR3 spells CASSCTENYGYTF. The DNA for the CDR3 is TGTGCCAGCAGTTGTACTGAAAACTATGGCTACACCTTC.